The 11 T cell receptor beta chains below were found in one sample sequenced in a study of blood T cell repertoires in COVID-19. The protocol was immunoSEQ multiplex PCR, while the TCRdb copy is restricted to in-frame clones and leaves out a portion. The sample lists 190,000 or so clones; just under 90% were seen once. The sample consisted of peripheral blood. These receptors came from a man in his 60s who had recovered from COVID-19.

The chain employs TRBV27 and TRBJ2-7; TRBD2 agrees at 10 bases. There are 18 residues in the CDR3. CDR1 and CDR2 (germline): MNHEY, SMNVEV (reference sequence). J was trimmed by 2 bases and V by 6 bases; bases with no gene match: 16. The CDR3 sequence is CASSTRKGTSDRAYEQYF. The CDR3 nucleotides read TGTGCCAGCAGCACCAGGAAAGGGACTAGCGACCGAGCCTACGAGCAGTACTTC.

This sequence joins TRBV29-1 and TRBJ1-1; tentative D call: TRBD1 (5 bases). V lost 3 bases to trimming and J lost 6 bases, with 11 bases between them. In germline, CDR1 is SQVTM, CDR2 ANQGSEA. CDR3 length: 12 residues. CDR3 amino acids: CSVEGGVAEAFF. The CDR3 DNA is TGCAGCGTTGAGGGGGGGGTGGCTGAAGCTTTCTTT.

This chain uses TRBV18 with TRBJ2-5; TRBD1 matches at 8 bases. Germline CDR1 is KGHSH and CDR2 is LQKENI. V was pared by 6 bases and J by 1 base, with 7 bases of the junction left unmatched. This CDR3 contains 15 residues. CDR3 nucleotides: TGTGCCAGCTCTTCCTCTACAGGGGGCCAAGAGACCCAGTACTTC. Translated: CASSSSTGGQETQYF.

In DNA form, the CDR3 reads TGCGCCAGCATTGAAGACAGCAACCAAGAGACCCAGTACTTC. Its protein product is CASIEDSNQETQYF. V and J are TRBV5-1 and TRBJ2-5, with a tentative D call TRBD1 (5 bases). The CDR3 sequence is 14 residues long. Trimming removed 6 bases from V and 0 bases from J, with 12 bases in between. Germline V gene data show CDR1 as SGHRS and CDR2 as YFSETQ.

V gene TRBV6-2 or TRBV6-3 combines with J gene TRBJ1-1; D remains unclear. This CDR3 is built from 14 residues. Germline CDR1 reads MNHEY; CDR2 reads SVGEGT. Deletions cut 2 bases from V and 11 bases from J, with 18 bases between. The CDR3 nucleotides read TGTGCCAGCAGTTACGGAGCACCCTCAGACCAGGCTTTCTTT. Translated: CASSYGAPSDQAFF.

The DNA of the CDR3 is TGTGCCAGCAGCTCCCTGCGGGTCACAGATACGCAGTATTTT. Translation: CASSSLRVTDTQYF. The chain carries TRBV28 and TRBJ2-3; a weak D match, TRBD2 (5 bases). V was pared by 6 bases and J by 2 bases, with 12 bases between. The CDR3 is 14 residues long. CDR1 MDHEN and CDR2 SYDVKM come from the germline V gene. Full variable domain (missing parts from reference TRBV28 and TRBJ2-3): DVKVTQSSRYLVKRTGEKVFLECVQDMDHENMFWYRQDPGLGLRLIYFSYDVKMKEKGDIPEGYSVSREKKERFSLILESASTNQTSMYLCASSSLRVTDTQYFGPGTRLTVL.

In this sample, this clone turned up many times. This chain links TRBV5-1 with TRBJ2-5, with 10 nucleotides matching TRBD2. V lost 4 bases, J lost 3 bases, and 6 bases stayed unmatched. The CDR3 consists of 15 residues. Germline values: CDR1 SGHRS, CDR2 YFSETQ. CDR3 bases: TGCGCCAGCAGCGCCGGACTAGCGGTGAAAGAGACCCAGTACTTC. Amino acids: CASSAGLAVKETQYF.

The J gene is TRBJ2-7, the V gene TRBV30, with TRBD2 matching over 14 bases. Germline CDR1 is GTSNPN and CDR2 is SVGIG (reference sequence). J was trimmed by 12 bases and V by 2 bases; bases with no gene match: 12. The CDR3 is made up of 15 amino acids. CDR3 in amino acids: CAWSITPGLAGAMYF. CDR3 in DNA: TGTGCCTGGAGTATTACCCCGGGACTAGCGGGAGCGATGTACTTC.

The chain couples TRBV5-6 to TRBJ1-1; TRBD1 might be the D (6 bases). Germline loops: CDR1 SGHDT, CDR2 YYEEEE. Trimming cost V 1 base and J 1 base, with 14 bases left between them. The CDR3 has 16 amino acids. CDR3 in DNA: TGTGCCAGCAGCTTGCAGGGGTACGAGGAGAACACTGAAGCTTTCTTT. Translation: CASSLQGYEENTEAFF.

The V and J genes are TRBV13 and TRBJ2-7, with D tentatively TRBD2 (5 bases). V lost 0 bases and J lost 6, with 9 bases in between. Germline CDR1 and CDR2: PRHDT and FYEKMQ (reference sequence). The CDR3 sequence is 13 residues long. The CDR3 region has the DNA TGTGCCAGCAGCTTAGGCCCGGGGAGCGAGCAGTACTTC. Its translation is CASSLGPGSEQYF.

This sequence joins TRBV28 and TRBJ2-2; TRBD2 matches 12 bases. The junction had 2 bases not matched to a gene; V was cut back by 4 bases and J by 2 bases. CDR1 and CDR2 (germline): MDHEN, SYDVKM. The CDR3 has 16 amino acids. CDR3 region: CASSSSGRANTGELFF. CDR3 in DNA: TGTGCCAGCAGTTCTAGCGGGAGGGCCAACACCGGGGAGCTGTTTTTT.